This record concerns one TCR beta chain sequence. These data belong to a study of T cell changes during pregnancy in multiple sclerosis. The CDR3 runs 16 residues. V lost 0 bases and J lost 5; bases outside the gene matches: 10. The germline CDR1 and CDR2 sequences are SGHRS and YFSETQ. The repertoire was sequenced with immunoSEQ multiplex PCR; TCRdb's copy has only in-frame clones and lacks some. Of tens of thousands of clones listed, approximately 94% are singletons. The TCR comes from a female donor with multiple sclerosis, enrolled in a pregnancy study. Sequenced here: peripheral blood, sampled in the third trimester of pregnancy. The rearrangement joins TRBV5-1 to TRBJ1-1, with 7 bases that match TRBD1. The CDR3 region has the DNA TGCGCCAGCAGCTTGGAAACAGGGGTCGCGGGAACTGAAGCTTTCTTT. Translation gives CASSLETGVAGTEAFF.